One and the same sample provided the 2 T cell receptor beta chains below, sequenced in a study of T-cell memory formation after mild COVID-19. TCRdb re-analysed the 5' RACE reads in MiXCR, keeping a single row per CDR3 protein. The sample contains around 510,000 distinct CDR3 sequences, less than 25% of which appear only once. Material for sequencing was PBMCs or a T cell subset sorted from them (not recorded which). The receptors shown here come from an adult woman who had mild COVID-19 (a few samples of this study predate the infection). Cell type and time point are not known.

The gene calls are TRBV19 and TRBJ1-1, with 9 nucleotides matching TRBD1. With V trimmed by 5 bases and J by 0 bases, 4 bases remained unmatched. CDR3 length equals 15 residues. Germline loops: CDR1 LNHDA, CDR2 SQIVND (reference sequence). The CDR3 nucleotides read TGTGCCAGTAGTGGGACAGGGATGGTGAACACTGAAGCTTTCTTT. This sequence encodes CASSGTGMVNTEAFF.

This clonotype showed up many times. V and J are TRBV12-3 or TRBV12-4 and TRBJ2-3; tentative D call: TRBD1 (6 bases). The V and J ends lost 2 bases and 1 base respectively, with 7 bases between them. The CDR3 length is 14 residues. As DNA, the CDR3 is TGTGCCAGCAGTTTAAGACAGGGCACAGATACGCAGTATTTT. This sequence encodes CASSLRQGTDTQYF.